The sequence of this TCR beta chain was determined in a study of T cell clones after liver transplantation. Study in general: At least one year of complete immunosuppression withdrawal without enzymes over twice normal defined tolerance.

Data came from immunoSEQ multiplex PCR; TCRdb stores just in-frame clones and leaves some out. The sample has around 78,000 clones; approximately 87% are singletons. Notes on this clone: What it binds is unknown.

Overall study findings and caveats: Migration into the graft, not deletion, may explain lost graft donor-reactive T cells.

Per germline, CDR1 SGHTA and CDR2 FQGNSA. Trimming at V came to 5 bases and at J to 0 bases, leaving 3 bases not matched to a gene. CDR3 length: 15 residues. V gene TRBV7-2 combines with J gene TRBJ2-2; 7 bases agree with TRBD2. Specimen: CD4+ T cells from blood, collected at the 22-month timepoint. This TCR was sampled from a human patient who received a liver transplant. Some T cells here may be from the graft donor. The CDR3 here is CASSESGANTGELFF. CDR3 DNA: TGTGCCAGCAGCGAGAGCGGGGCGAACACCGGGGAGCTGTTTTTT.